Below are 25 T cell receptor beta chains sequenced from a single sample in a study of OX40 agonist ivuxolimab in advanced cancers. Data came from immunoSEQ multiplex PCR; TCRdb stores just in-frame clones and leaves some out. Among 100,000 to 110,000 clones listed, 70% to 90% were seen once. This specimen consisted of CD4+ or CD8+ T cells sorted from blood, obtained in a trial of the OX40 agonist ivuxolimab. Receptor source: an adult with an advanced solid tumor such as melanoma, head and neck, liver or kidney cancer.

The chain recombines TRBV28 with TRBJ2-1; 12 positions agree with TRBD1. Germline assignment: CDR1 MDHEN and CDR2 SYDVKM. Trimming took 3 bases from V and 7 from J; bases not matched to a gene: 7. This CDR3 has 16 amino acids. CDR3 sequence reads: CASSFRGTGGTNEQFF. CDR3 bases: TGTGCCAGCAGTTTCCGGGGGACAGGGGGCACGAATGAGCAGTTCTTC.

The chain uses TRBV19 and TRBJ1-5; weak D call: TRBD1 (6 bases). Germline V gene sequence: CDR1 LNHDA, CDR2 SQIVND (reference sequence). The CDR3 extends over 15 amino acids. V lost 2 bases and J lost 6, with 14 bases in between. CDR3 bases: TGTGCCAGTAGTATATCGGGGGGCGGTCGTCAGCCCCAGCATTTT. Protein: CASSISGGGRQPQHF.

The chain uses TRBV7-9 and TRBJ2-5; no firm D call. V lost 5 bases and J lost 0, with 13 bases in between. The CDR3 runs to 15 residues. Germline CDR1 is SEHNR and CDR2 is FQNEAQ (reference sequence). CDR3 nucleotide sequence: TGTGCCAGCAGCAAACCAGGACGATACCAAGAGACCCAGTACTTC. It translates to CASSKPGRYQETQYF.

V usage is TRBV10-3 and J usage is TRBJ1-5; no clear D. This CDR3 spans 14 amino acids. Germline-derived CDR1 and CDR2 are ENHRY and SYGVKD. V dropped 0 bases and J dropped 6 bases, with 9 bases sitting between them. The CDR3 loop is CAISESLSSQPQHF. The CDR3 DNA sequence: TGTGCCATCAGTGAGTCTCTATCTAGTCAGCCCCAGCATTTT.

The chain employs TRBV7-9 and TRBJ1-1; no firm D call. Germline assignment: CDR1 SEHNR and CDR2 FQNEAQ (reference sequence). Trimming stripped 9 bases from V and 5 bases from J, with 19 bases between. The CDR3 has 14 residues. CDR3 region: CASLPLRELTEAFF. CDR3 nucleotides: TGTGCCAGTCTACCCCTGAGGGAGTTGACTGAAGCTTTCTTT.

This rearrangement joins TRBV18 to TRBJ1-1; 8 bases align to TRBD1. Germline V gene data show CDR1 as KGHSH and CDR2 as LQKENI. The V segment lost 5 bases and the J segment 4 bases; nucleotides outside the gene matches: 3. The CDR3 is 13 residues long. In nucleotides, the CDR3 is TGTGCCAGCTCATTCAGGGGGCTCACTGAAGCTTTCTTT. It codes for CASSFRGLTEAFF.

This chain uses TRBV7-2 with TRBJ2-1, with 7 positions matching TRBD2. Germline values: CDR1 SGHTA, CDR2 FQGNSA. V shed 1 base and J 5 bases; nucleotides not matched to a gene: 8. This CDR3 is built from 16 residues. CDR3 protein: CASSLVVGLGNNEQFF. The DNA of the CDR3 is TGTGCCAGCAGCTTAGTGGTCGGACTAGGGAACAATGAGCAGTTCTTC.

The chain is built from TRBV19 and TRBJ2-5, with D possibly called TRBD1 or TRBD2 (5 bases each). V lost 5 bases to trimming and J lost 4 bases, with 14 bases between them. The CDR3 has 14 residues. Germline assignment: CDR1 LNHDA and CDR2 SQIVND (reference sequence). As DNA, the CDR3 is TGTGCCAGTAGTGGGGGTTTGGGGTCAGAGACCCAGTACTTC. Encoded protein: CASSGGLGSETQYF.

CDR3 bases: TGTGCCAGCAAGTGGGGGGACAGCTCCTACGAGCAGTACTTC. Amino acids: CASKWGDSSYEQYF. The rearrangement joins TRBV6-1 to TRBJ2-7, with D perhaps matching TRBD1 (7 bases). The germline V gene has CDR1 MNHNS and CDR2 SASEGT. The CDR3 has 14 residues. V lost 7 bases, J lost 0 bases, and 13 bases lay in between.

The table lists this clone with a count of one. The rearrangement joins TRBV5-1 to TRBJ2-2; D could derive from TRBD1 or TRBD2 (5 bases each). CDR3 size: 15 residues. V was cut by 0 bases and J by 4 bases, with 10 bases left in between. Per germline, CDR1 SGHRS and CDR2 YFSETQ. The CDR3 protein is CASSLGGGSTGELFF. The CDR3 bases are TGCGCCAGCAGCTTGGGTGGGGGATCCACCGGGGAGCTGTTTTTT.

DNA for the CDR3: TGTGCCAGCCATCCCTTGGGTGGACAGGGGAAAACTGGACCGCAGTACTTC. Translating gives CASHPLGGQGKTGPQYF. The V and J genes are TRBV27 and TRBJ2-7, with 9 positions matching TRBD1. V was clipped by 8 bases and J by 9 bases; unmatched bases: 23. Germline CDR1 and CDR2: MNHEY and SMNVEV (reference sequence). This CDR3 is 17 amino acids long.

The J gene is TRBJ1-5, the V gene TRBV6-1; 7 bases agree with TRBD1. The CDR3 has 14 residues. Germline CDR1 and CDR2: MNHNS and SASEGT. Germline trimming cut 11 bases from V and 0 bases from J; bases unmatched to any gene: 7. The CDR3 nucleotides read TGTGCCGGCCGACAGGGAAATAGCAATCAGCCCCAGCATTTT. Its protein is CAGRQGNSNQPQHF.

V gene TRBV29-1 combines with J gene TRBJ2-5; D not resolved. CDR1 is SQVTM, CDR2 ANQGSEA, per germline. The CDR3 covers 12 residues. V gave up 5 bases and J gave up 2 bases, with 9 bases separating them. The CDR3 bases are TGCAGCGTTACAGACGGGCAAGAGACCCAGTACTTC. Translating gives CSVTDGQETQYF.

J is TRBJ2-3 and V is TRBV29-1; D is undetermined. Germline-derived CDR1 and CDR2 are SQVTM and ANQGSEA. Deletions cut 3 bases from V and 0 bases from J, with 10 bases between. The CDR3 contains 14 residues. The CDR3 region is CSVDQVSSTDTQYF. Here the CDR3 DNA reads TGCAGCGTTGACCAGGTTTCTAGCACAGATACGCAGTATTTT.

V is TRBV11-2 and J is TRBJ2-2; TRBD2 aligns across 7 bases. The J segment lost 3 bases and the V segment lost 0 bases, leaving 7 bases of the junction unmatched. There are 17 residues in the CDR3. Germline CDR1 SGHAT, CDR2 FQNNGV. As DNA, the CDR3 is TGTGCCAGCAGCTTAGATGGCGGCGGGAGACACACCGGGGAGCTGTTTTTT. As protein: CASSLDGGGRHTGELFF.

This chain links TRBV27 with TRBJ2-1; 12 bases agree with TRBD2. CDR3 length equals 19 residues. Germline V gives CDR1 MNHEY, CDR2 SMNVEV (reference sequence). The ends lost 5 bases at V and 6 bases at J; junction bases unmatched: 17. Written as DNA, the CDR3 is TGTGCCAGCAGTCTACGACTAGCGGGAGTACTTACAGCCTCCAATGAGCAGTTCTTC. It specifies CASSLRLAGVLTASNEQFF.

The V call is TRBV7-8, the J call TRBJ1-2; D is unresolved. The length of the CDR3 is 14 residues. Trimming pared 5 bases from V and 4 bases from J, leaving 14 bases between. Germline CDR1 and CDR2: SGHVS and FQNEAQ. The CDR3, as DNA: TGTGCCAGCAGCCCCGCGCCAACCCTCTATGGCTACACCTTC. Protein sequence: CASSPAPTLYGYTF.

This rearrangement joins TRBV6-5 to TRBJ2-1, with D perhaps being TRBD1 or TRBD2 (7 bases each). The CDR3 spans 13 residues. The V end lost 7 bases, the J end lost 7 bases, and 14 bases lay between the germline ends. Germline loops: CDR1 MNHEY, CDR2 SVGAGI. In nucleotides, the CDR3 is TGTGCCAGCAAGCCAGGGGGGGGTAATGAGCAGTTCTTC. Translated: CASKPGGGNEQFF.

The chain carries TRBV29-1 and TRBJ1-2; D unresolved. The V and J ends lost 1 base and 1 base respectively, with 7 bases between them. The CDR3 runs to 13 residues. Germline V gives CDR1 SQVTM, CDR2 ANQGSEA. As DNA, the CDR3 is TGCAGCGTTGAAGCGCAGATTAACTATGGCTACACCTTC. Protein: CSVEAQINYGYTF. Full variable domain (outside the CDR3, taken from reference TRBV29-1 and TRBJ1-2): SAVISQKPSRDICQRGTSLTIQCQVDSQVTMMFWYRQQPGQSLTLIATANQGSEATYESGFVIDKFPISRPNLTFSTLTVSNMSPEDSSIYLCSVEAQINYGYTFGSGTRLTVV.

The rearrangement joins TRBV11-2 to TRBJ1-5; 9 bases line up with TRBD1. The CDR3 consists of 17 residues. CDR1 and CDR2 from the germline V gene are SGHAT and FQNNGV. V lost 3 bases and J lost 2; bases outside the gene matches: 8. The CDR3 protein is CASSLGQGVGGNQPQHF. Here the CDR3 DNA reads TGTGCCAGCAGCTTGGGACAGGGCGTCGGTGGCAATCAGCCCCAGCATTTT.

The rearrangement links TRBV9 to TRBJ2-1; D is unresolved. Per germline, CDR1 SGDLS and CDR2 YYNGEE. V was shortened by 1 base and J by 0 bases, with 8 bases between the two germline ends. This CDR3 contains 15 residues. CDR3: CASSVQPSSYNEQFF. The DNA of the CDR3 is TGTGCCAGCAGCGTACAGCCAAGCTCCTACAATGAGCAGTTCTTC.

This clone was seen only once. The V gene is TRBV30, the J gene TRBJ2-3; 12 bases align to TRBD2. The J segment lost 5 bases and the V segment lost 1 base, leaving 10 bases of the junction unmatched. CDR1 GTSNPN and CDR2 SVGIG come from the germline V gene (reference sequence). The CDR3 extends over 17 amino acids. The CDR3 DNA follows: TGTGCCTGGAGTGACCCCCGGACTAGCGGGAAGGTAGATACGCAGTATTTT. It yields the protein CAWSDPRTSGKVDTQYF.

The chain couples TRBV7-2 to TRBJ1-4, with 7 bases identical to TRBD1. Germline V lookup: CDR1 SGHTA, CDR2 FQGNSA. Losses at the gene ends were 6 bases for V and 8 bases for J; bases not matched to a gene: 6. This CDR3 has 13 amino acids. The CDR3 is CASSRGLGEKLFF. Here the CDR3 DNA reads TGTGCCAGCAGTAGGGGGCTGGGAGAAAAACTGTTTTTT.

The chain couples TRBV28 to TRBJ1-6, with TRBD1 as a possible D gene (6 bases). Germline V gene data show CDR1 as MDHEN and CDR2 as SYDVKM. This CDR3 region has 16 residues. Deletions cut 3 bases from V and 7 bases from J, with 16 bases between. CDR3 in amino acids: CASSFSQGSTNSPLHF. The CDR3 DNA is TGTGCCAGCAGTTTTAGTCAGGGGAGTACCAATTCACCCCTCCACTTT.

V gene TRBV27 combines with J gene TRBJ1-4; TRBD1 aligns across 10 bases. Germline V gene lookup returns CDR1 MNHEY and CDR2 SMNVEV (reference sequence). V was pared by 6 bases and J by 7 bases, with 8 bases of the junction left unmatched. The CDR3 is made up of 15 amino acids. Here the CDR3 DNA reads TGTGCCAGCAGGCTTCCGGGACAGGGGCCTGAAAAACTGTTTTTT. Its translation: CASRLPGQGPEKLFF.